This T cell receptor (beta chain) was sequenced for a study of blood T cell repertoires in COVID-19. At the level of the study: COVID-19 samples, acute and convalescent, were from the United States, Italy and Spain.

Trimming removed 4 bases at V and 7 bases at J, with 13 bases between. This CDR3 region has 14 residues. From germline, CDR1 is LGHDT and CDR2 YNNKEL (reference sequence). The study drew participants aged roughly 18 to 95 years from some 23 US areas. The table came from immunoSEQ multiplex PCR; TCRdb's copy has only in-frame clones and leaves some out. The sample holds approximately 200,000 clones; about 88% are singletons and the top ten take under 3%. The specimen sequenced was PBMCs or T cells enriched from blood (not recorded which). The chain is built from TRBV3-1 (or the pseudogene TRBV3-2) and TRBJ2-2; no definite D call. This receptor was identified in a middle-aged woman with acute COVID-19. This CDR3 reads CASSPPGLNGELFF. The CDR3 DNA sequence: TGTGCCAGCAGCCCCCCCGGTTTGAACGGGGAGCTGTTTTTT.